This TCR beta chain was recovered during a study of blood T cell repertoires in COVID-19. Study summary: The United States, Italy and Spain supplied acute and convalescent COVID-19 samples.

Those enrolled, adults aged 18 to 89 years, came from under 25 US areas. Germline CDR1 is LNHDA and CDR2 is SQIVND (reference sequence). The CDR3 runs to 17 residues. Trimming removed 0 bases from V and 5 bases from J, with 17 bases in between. Repertoires were generated with immunoSEQ multiplex PCR, while TCRdb's copy carries only in-frame clones and drops some. The sample contains hundreds of thousands of clones, approximately 86% of which appear only once. The V gene is TRBV19, the J gene TRBJ1-5; no clear D. This clonotype was sampled from a woman between 45 and 65 years old who had recovered from COVID-19. Material for sequencing was PBMCs or T cells enriched from blood (not recorded which). As DNA, the CDR3 is TGTGCCAGTAGTATAGATCTCGGCAGTCCGCGGCATCAGCCCCAGCATTTT. This sequence encodes CASSIDLGSPRHQPQHF.